Below are 20 T cell receptor beta chains sequenced from a single sample in a study of T cells in tuberculosis. Profiling relied on immunoSEQ multiplex PCR, and the TCRdb table lists in-frame clones only, not all of them. The sample consists of some 41,000 clones, roughly 93% of them appearing once. Sequenced sample: PBMCs. These receptors all stem from a donor aged 10 to 29 with latent tuberculosis or without tuberculosis infection. Some clones in this sample may be carry-over from other donors' samples.

J is TRBJ1-2 and V is TRBV5-1, with TRBD1 matching 9 bases. CDR3 length: 14 residues. The V gene end was trimmed by 4 bases and the J gene end by 4 bases; junction bases not matched to a gene: 5. The germline CDR1 and CDR2 sequences are SGHRS and YFSETQ. CDR3 protein: CASSLGQGRYGYTF. CDR3 coding DNA: TGCGCCAGCAGCCTCGGACAGGGGCGCTATGGCTACACCTTC.

The gene calls are TRBV27 and TRBJ2-3; D perhaps matches TRBD2 (5 bases). In germline, CDR1 is MNHEY, CDR2 SMNVEV (reference sequence). V was clipped by 5 bases and J by 8 bases, with 14 bases between them. This CDR3 comprises 13 residues. The DNA for the CDR3 is TGTGCCAGCAGTCTCGAGGGTTTCGGTACGCAGTATTTT. Translated: CASSLEGFGTQYF.

The chain recombines TRBV12-5 with TRBJ1-2; D unclear. CDR1 is LGHNT and CDR2 is FRNRAP in the germline V gene. This CDR3 region has 17 residues. The V gene lost 0 bases and the J gene lost 2 bases, with 16 bases spanning the gap. CDR3 region: CASGLVPLELLNYGYTF. The CDR3 DNA sequence: TGTGCTAGTGGTTTGGTCCCGCTCGAGTTACTGAACTATGGCTACACCTTC.

In nucleotides, the CDR3 is TGTGCCAGTCAAGACAGGGGGAAGTATAATTCACCCCTCCACTTT. Translating gives CASQDRGKYNSPLHF. The rearrangement links TRBV19 to TRBJ1-6, with 9 positions matching TRBD1. Trimming took 8 bases from V and 4 from J; bases not matched to a gene: 6. There are 15 residues in the CDR3. CDR1 and CDR2 (germline): LNHDA, SQIVND (reference sequence). The entire variable domain, with the rest obtained from reference TRBV19 and TRBJ1-6, is as follows: DGGITQSPKYLFRKEGQNVTLSCEQNLNHDAMYWYRQDPGQGLRLIYYSQIVNDFQKGDIAEGYSVSREKKESFPLTVTSAQKNPTAFYLCASQDRGKYNSPLHFGNGTRLTVT.

The rearrangement links TRBV7-2 to TRBJ2-7, with 8 bases that match TRBD1. The CDR3 loop spans 16 amino acids. Unmatched junction bases numbered 11, after V lost 4 bases and J lost 3 bases. Germline V gene data show CDR1 as SGHTA and CDR2 as FQGNSA. The CDR3 region is CASSSQVDRALYEQYF. The CDR3 DNA reads TGTGCCAGCAGCTCCCAAGTGGACAGGGCCCTCTACGAGCAGTACTTC.

The chain employs TRBV5-1 and TRBJ1-1; tentative D call: TRBD1 (6 bases). The CDR3 is 16 amino acids. Germline V CDR1 and CDR2: SGHRS, YFSETQ. Trimming pared 4 bases from V and 4 bases from J, leaving 20 bases between. CDR3 sequence: CASSLRDNIRGTEAFF. The CDR3 DNA reads TGCGCCAGCAGCCTCCGGGACAATATTAGGGGCACTGAAGCTTTCTTT.

V usage is TRBV7-2 and J usage is TRBJ1-3, with D perhaps TRBD1 (6 bases). In germline, CDR1 is SGHTA, CDR2 FQGNSA. The CDR3 runs 16 residues. Trimming took 6 bases from V and 4 from J, leaving 19 bases between them. Here the CDR3 DNA reads TGTGCCAGCAGGCGCTCGGACAGACCCCGCGGAAACACCATATATTTT. Amino acid sequence: CASRRSDRPRGNTIYF. The variable domain in full, completed from reference TRBV7-2 and TRBJ1-3, reads GAGVSQSPSNKVTEKGKDVELRCDPISGHTALYWYRQSLGQGLEFLIYFQGNSAPDKSGLPSDRFSAERTGGSVSTLTIQRTQQEDSAVYLCASRRSDRPRGNTIYFGEGSWLTVV.

The gene calls are TRBV6-5 and TRBJ2-3; TRBD2 might be the D (6 bases). CDR3 size: 14 residues. V lost 2 bases and J 4 bases, leaving 10 bases between the germline ends. Looked up from germline, CDR1 is MNHEY and CDR2 is SVGAGI. The CDR3 is CASSYGGAADTQYF. CDR3 bases: TGTGCCAGCAGTTACGGCGGGGCCGCAGATACGCAGTATTTT.

J is TRBJ1-1 and V is TRBV9; D unclear. This CDR3 has 13 amino acids. Trimming took off 1 base at V and 0 bases at J, with 4 bases between the two ends. Germline CDR1 reads SGDLS; CDR2 reads YYNGEE. In DNA form, the CDR3 reads TGTGCCAGCAGCGTACCCGTGAACACTGAAGCTTTCTTT. It is translated as CASSVPVNTEAFF.

The rearrangement links TRBV7-6 to TRBJ1-1, with D possibly TRBD1 on 5 matching bases. There are 12 residues in the CDR3. Germline V lookup: CDR1 SGHVS, CDR2 FNYEAQ. V dropped 5 bases and J dropped 10 bases, with 14 bases sitting between them. Here the CDR3 DNA reads TGTGCCAGCAGCCCGGCGGGGGAGGTAGCTTTCTTT. Protein product: CASSPAGEVAFF.

This clone was detected once. This sequence joins TRBV6-5 and TRBJ2-2, with D perhaps TRBD2 (5 bases). The CDR3 is 15 amino acids. From germline, CDR1 is MNHEY and CDR2 SVGAGI. The V and J ends lost 0 bases and 1 base respectively, with 6 bases between them. The CDR3 DNA sequence: TGTGCCAGCAGTTACTCCGGACTGAACACCGGGGAGCTGTTTTTT. This gives the protein CASSYSGLNTGELFF.

The genes are TRBV7-2 and TRBJ1-2; D may be TRBD1 (5 bases). V lost 1 base and J lost 4, with 10 bases in between. The CDR3 consists of 14 residues. The germline V gene encodes CDR1 SGHTA and CDR2 FQGNSA. The CDR3 loop reads CASSLGGDLYGYTF. The CDR3 DNA sequence: TGTGCCAGCAGCTTAGGGGGGGACCTCTATGGCTACACCTTC.

The chain couples TRBV30 to TRBJ1-2, with D perhaps TRBD1 (5 bases). Germline loops: CDR1 GTSNPN, CDR2 SVGIG (reference sequence). The CDR3 has 15 residues. Trimming cost V 2 bases and J 3 bases, with 16 bases left between them. CDR3 loop: CAWSTSGSLYYGYTF. CDR3 bases: TGTGCCTGGAGTACTTCAGGGTCGTTGTACTATGGCTACACCTTC.

The chain links TRBV29-1 to TRBJ2-1; D is perhaps TRBD2 (7 bases). Germline CDR1 and CDR2: SQVTM and ANQGSEA. V lost 8 bases, J lost 2 bases, and 19 bases lay in between. The CDR3 extends over 15 amino acids. In DNA, the CDR3 is TGCAGCTTCTCCCTGGGAGGGGGGCCCTACAATGAGCAGTTCTTC. Residues: CSFSLGGGPYNEQFF.

The chain links TRBV7-9 to TRBJ2-3; D may be TRBD2 (6 bases). This CDR3 is built from 13 residues. Germline V gives CDR1 SEHNR, CDR2 FQNEAQ (reference sequence). The V gene lost 4 bases and the J gene lost 4 bases, with 9 bases spanning the gap. The CDR3 DNA is TGTGCCAGCAGCTCTGGGGGGTCAGATACGCAGTATTTT. This codes for CASSSGGSDTQYF.

This chain joins TRBV7-9 and TRBJ2-1; 8 bases fit TRBD2. Germline-derived CDR1 and CDR2 are SEHNR and FQNEAQ (reference sequence). Unmatched junction bases numbered 2, after V lost 1 base and J lost 0 bases. The CDR3 has 16 residues. CDR3 DNA sequence: TGTGCCAGCAGCTTAGGCGGGGGGCCCTCCTACAATGAGCAGTTCTTC. Translated, it gives CASSLGGGPSYNEQFF.

The V and J genes are TRBV4-1 and TRBJ2-1, with TRBD1 identical over 7 bases. V shed 5 bases and J 15 bases; nucleotides not matched to a gene: 10. This CDR3 has 12 residues. Per germline, CDR1 MGHRA and CDR2 YSYEKL. CDR3 in amino acids: CASSSIGTAPFF. CDR3 nucleotides: TGCGCCAGCAGCTCAATCGGGACAGCCCCGTTCTTC.

The genes are TRBV5-6 and TRBJ1-3, with D possibly matching TRBD1 (5 bases). V was pared by 1 base and J by 2 bases, with 13 bases between. Germline V gives CDR1 SGHDT, CDR2 YYEEEE. The CDR3 extends over 16 amino acids. Here the CDR3 reads CASSLLGRLAGNTIYF. The DNA of the CDR3 is TGTGCCAGCAGCTTGTTGGGGCGACTAGCTGGAAACACCATATATTTT. Full variable domain (outside the CDR3, taken from reference TRBV5-6 and TRBJ1-3): DAGVTQSPTHLIKTRGQQVTLRCSPKSGHDTVSWYQQALGQGPQFIFQYYEEEERQRGNFPDRFSGHQFPNYSSELNVNALLLGDSALYLCASSLLGRLAGNTIYFGEGSWLTVV.

The rearrangement uses TRBV5-6 and TRBJ2-2, with D possibly matching TRBD1 (5 bases). With 2 bases removed from V and 6 bases from J, the gap between germline ends came to 17 bases. The CDR3 is 16 residues long. Germline V lookup: CDR1 SGHDT, CDR2 YYEEEE. The CDR3 is CASSFKFISGSGELFF. The CDR3, as DNA: TGTGCCAGCAGCTTCAAGTTTATATCAGGGTCCGGGGAGCTGTTTTTT. The complete variable domain, with remaining parts taken from reference TRBV5-6 and TRBJ2-2, reads DAGVTQSPTHLIKTRGQQVTLRCSPKSGHDTVSWYQQALGQGPQFIFQYYEEEERQRGNFPDRFSGHQFPNYSSELNVNALLLGDSALYLCASSFKFISGSGELFFGEGSRLTVL.

V is TRBV19 and J is TRBJ1-1; TRBD1 matches at 7 bases. Germline V lookup: CDR1 LNHDA, CDR2 SQIVND (reference sequence). V was pared by 6 bases and J by 11 bases, with 15 bases of the junction left unmatched. The CDR3 consists of 14 residues. The CDR3 region has the DNA TGTGCCAGTAGGGCAACAGGGGCCACCAACGAGGCTTTCTTT. Its protein is CASRATGATNEAFF.